This T cell receptor (beta chain) was documented in a study of T cells after posttransplantation cyclophosphamide. This table comes from immunoSEQ multiplex PCR, and its TCRdb copy is limited to in-frame clones, with some not included. This table holds about 66,000 clones, around 93% found once. Points from the study as a whole: Donor-recipient repertoire similarity was low at 1-2 months, rising over year one. TRB clonality was highly associated with recipient CMV seropositivity and reactivation.

With regard to this clone: Its antigen remains unknown.

The TCR was taken from a woman under 40 in good health and a related stem cell transplant donor. Sequencing was carried out using PBMCs.

The CDR3 sequence is CASSLSSGGYAYEQYF. CDR3 nucleotide sequence: TGTGCCAGCAGTTTAAGTAGCGGGGGGTACGCCTACGAGCAGTACTTC. The V call is TRBV27, the J call TRBJ2-7; TRBD2 agrees at 10 bases. In germline, CDR1 is MNHEY, CDR2 SMNVEV (reference sequence). V shed 2 bases, J shed 2 bases, and the junction held 6 bases outside the gene matches. CDR3 length: 16 residues.